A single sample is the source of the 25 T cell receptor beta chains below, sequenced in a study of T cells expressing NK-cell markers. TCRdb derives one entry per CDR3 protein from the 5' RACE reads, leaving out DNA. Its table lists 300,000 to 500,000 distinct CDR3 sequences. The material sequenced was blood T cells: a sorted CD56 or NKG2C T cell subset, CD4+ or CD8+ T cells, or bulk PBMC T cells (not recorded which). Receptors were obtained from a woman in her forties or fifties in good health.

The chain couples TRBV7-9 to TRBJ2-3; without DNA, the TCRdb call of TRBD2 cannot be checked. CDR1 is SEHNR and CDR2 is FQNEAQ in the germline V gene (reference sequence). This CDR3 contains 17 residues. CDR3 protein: CASSLEGAGGPRDTQYF.

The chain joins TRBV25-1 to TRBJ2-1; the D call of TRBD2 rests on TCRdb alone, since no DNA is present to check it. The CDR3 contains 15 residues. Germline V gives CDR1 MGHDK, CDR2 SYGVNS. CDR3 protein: CASSGHSGVDNEQFF.

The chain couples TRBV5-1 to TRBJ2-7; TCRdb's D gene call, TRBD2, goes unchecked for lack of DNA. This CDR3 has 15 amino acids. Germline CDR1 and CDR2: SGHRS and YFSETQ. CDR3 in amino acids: CASSEDSGNSYEQYF.

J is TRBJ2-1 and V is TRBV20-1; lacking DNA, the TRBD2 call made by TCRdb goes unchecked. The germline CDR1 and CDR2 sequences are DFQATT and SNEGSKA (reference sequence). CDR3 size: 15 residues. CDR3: CSARTGTSGNNEQFF.

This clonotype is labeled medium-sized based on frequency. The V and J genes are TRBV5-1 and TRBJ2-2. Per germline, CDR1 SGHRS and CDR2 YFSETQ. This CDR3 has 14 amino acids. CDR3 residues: CASSLGRNTGELFF.

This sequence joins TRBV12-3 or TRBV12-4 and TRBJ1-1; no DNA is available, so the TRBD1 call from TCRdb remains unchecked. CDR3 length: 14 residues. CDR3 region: CASTPQGRITEAFF.

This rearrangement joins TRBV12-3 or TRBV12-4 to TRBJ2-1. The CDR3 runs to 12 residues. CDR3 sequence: CASSLSGPEQFF.

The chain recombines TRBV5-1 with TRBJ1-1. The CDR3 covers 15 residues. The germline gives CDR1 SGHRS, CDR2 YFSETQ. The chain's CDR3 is CASKPAMKGGTEAFF. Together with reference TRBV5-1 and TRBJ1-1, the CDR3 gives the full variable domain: KAGVTQTPRYLIKTRGQQVTLSCSPISGHRSVSWYQQTPGQGLQFLFEYFSETQRNKGNFPGRFSGRQFSNSRSEMNVSTLELGDSALYLCASKPAMKGGTEAFFGQGTRLTVV.

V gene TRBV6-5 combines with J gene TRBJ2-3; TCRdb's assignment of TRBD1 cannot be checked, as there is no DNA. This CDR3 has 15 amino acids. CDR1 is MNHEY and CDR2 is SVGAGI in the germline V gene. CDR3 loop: CASRQARASTDTQYF.

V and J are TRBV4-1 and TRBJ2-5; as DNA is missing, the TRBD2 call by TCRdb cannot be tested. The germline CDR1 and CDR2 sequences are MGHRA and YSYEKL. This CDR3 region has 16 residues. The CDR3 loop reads CASSQGFAGTTGTQYF.

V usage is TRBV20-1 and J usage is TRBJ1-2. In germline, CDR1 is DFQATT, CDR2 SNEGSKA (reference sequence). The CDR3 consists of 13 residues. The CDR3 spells CSARGSGGYGYTF.

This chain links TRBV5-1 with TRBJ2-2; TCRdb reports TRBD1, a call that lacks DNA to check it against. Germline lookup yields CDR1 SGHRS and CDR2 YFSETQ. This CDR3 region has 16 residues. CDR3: CASSSTGTGDPGELFF.

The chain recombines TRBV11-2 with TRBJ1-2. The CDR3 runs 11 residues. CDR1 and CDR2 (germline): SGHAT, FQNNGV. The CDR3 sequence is CASSSRWGYTF.

The CDR3 loop is CSARSTTGGQPQHF. The chain is built from TRBV20-1 and TRBJ1-5; absent DNA, TCRdb's TRBD1 call cannot be checked. Germline assignment: CDR1 DFQATT and CDR2 SNEGSKA (reference sequence). This CDR3 spans 14 amino acids.

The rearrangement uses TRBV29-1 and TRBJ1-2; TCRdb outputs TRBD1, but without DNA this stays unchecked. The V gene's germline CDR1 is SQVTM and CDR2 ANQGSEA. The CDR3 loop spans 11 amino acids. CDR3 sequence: CSVTGGSGYTF.

CDR3 residues: CASSYGDRYGAFF. The chain recombines TRBV6-5 with TRBJ1-1; the D gene TCRdb calls, TRBD1, cannot be checked with no DNA. The germline gives CDR1 MNHEY, CDR2 SVGAGI. This CDR3 comprises 13 residues.

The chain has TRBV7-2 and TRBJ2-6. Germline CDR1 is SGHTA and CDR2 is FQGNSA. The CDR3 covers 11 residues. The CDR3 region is CASSPTNVLTF. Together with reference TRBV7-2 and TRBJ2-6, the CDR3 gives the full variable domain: GAGVSQSPSNKVTEKGKDVELRCDPISGHTALYWYRQSLGQGLEFLIYFQGNSAPDKSGLPSDRFSAERTGGSVSTLTIQRTQQEDSAVYLCASSPTNVLTFGAGSRLTVL.

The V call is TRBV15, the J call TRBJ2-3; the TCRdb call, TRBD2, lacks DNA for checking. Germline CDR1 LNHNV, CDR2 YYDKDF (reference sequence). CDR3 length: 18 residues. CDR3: CATSRGGFGGRTTDTQYF.

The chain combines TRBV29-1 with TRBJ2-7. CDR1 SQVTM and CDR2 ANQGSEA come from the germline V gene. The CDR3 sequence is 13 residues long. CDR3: CSVESGKTYEQYF.

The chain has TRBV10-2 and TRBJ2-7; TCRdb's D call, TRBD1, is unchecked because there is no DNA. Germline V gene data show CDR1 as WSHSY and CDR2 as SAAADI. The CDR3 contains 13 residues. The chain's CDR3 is CASTGTGNYEQYF.

The CDR3 sequence: CASRTGTWGGNEQFF. The V and J genes are TRBV5-1 and TRBJ2-1; as DNA is missing, the TRBD1 call by TCRdb cannot be tested. This CDR3 comprises 15 residues. In germline, CDR1 is SGHRS, CDR2 YFSETQ.

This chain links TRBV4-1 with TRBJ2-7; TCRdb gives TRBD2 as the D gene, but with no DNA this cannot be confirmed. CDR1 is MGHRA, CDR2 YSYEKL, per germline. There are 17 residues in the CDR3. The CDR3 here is CASSQESGREPPYEQYF.

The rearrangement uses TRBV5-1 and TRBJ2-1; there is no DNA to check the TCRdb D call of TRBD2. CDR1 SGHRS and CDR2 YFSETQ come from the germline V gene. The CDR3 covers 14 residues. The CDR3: CASSFLAGGNEQFF. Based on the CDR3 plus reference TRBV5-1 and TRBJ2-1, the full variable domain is KAGVTQTPRYLIKTRGQQVTLSCSPISGHRSVSWYQQTPGQGLQFLFEYFSETQRNKGNFPGRFSGRQFSNSRSEMNVSTLELGDSALYLCASSFLAGGNEQFFGPGTRLTVL.

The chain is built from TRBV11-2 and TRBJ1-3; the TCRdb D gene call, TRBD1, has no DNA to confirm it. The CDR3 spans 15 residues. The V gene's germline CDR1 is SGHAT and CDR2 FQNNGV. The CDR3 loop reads CASSAQGQSGNTIYF.

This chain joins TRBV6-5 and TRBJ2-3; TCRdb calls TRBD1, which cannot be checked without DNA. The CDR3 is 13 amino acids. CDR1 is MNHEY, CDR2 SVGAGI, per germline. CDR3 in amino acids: CASSLRDLDTQYF.